These 22 T cell receptor gamma chains came from one sample sequenced in a study of gamma delta lymphoproliferative disorders and STAT genes. TCRdb re-called the multiplex PCR reads through CATT. The sample yields several hundred gamma-chain clones, around 27% seen once. The receptor sequences were amplified from genomic DNA of peripheral blood mononuclear cells. Input material: blood. The receptors shown here come from a human donor in good health.

The V gene is TRGV10, the J gene TRGJ1 or TRGJ2. The J gene is absent in TCRdb and was assigned here via DNA matching to germline. TRGV10 is filed as an ORF, its function uncertain. Trimming cost V 8 bases and J 5 bases; bases outside gene matches: 10. This CDR3 contains 13 residues. CDR3 DNA: TGTGCTGCGTGGGATTATTTTGATTATAAGAAACTCTTT. Amino acid sequence: CAAWDYFDYKKLF.

This clone is classed as large. This chain connects TRGV10 to TRGJ1 or TRGJ2. TCRdb leaves out the J gene; it was filled in here by matching the DNA to germline. TRGV10 is assigned to the ORF class and has an uncertain function. The CDR3 has 13 amino acids. The J segment lost 3 bases and the V segment lost 8 bases, leaving 8 bases of the junction unmatched. In DNA, the CDR3 is TGTGCTGCGTGGGACCGCTGTTATTATAAGAAACTCTTT. Amino acids: CAAWDRCYYKKLF.

By its share, this clone is large. This may come from a read error, since a much larger clone is one base off. The chain combines TRGV2 with TRGJ1 or TRGJ2. The J gene, not given by TCRdb, was assigned here from a germline match of the nucleotide sequence. The CDR3 has 13 amino acids. J was trimmed by 5 bases and V by 0 bases; bases with no gene match: 4. Looked up from germline, CDR1 is EGSNGY and CDR2 is YDSYNSKV. CDR3 amino acids: CATWDGPDYKKLF. The DNA of the CDR3 is TGTGCCACCTGGGACGGGCCTGATTATAAGAAACTCTTT.

This clone is large (0.1 to 1%) in the sample. CDR3 sequence: CATWDGRNYYYKKLF. CDR3 in DNA: TGTGCCACCTGGGACGGGCGGAATTATTATTATAAGAAACTCTTT. V usage is TRGV2 and J usage is TRGJ1 or TRGJ2. As TCRdb names no J gene, one was assigned here on the basis of a DNA match to germline. J was trimmed by 2 bases and V by 0 bases; bases with no gene match: 7. The CDR3 consists of 15 residues. Germline CDR1 reads EGSNGY; CDR2 reads YDSYNSKV.

By share, this clone ranks as large. This rearrangement joins TRGV8 to TRGJP1. TCRdb offers no J gene call, so here the DNA was matched to germline to obtain one. This CDR3 is 15 amino acids long. Germline trimming cut 2 bases from V and 2 bases from J; bases unmatched to any gene: 5. Germline assignment: CDR1 VENAVY and CDR2 YDSYNSRV. Here the CDR3 reads CATWDNWTTGWFKIF. CDR3 coding DNA: TGTGCCACCTGGGATAATTGGACCACTGGTTGGTTCAAGATATTT.

This clone is categorized as large. The rearrangement links TRGV2 to TRGJ1 or TRGJ2. The J gene comes from matching the DNA to germline here; TCRdb lacks it. The germline gives CDR1 EGSNGY, CDR2 YDSYNSKV. This CDR3 is built from 13 residues. V was pared by 3 bases and J by 2 bases, with 4 bases of the junction left unmatched. Here the CDR3 reads CATWDRYYYKKLF. The CDR3 DNA sequence: TGTGCCACCTGGGACAGGTATTATTATAAGAAACTCTTT.

This clone is large in the sample. The J gene is TRGJ1 or TRGJ2, the V gene TRGV2. Here the J gene was assigned by germline matching of the DNA, as TCRdb has none. V lost 1 base to trimming and J lost 1 base; unmatched junction nucleotides: 7. Looked up from germline, CDR1 is EGSNGY and CDR2 is YDSYNSKV. This CDR3 is built from 15 residues. The CDR3 DNA sequence: TGTGCCACCTGGGACGGACCTAATAATTATTATAAGAAACTCTTT. This sequence encodes CATWDGPNNYYKKLF.

This clone was found a few times. The mismatch at residue 7 between this DNA's translation and the TCRdb protein of a much larger clone likely reflects a read error; the protein shown is translated from the DNA. The CDR3 DNA sequence: TGTGCTGCGTGGGATTCTGATTGGTTCAAGATATTT. Amino acids: CAAWDSDWFKIF. The V and J genes are TRGV10 and TRGJP1. TCRdb lists no J gene, so it was determined here by aligning the DNA to germline. TRGV10 is an open reading frame whose function is uncertain. CDR3 length: 12 amino acids. V was clipped by 8 bases and J by 10 bases; unmatched bases: 8.

V gene TRGV4 combines with J gene TRGJ1 or TRGJ2. No J gene was available from TCRdb, and it was assigned here by a germline match of the DNA. After removal of 8 bases from V and 3 bases from J, the junction contained 10 bases not matched to a gene. Germline V gene data show CDR1 as EGSTGY and CDR2 as YDSYTSSV. CDR3 length: 13 residues. CDR3 sequence (DNA): TGTGCCACCTCCGGGGTTTTTTATTATAAGAAACTCTTT. The encoded protein is CATSGVFYYKKLF.

The V and J genes are TRGV4 and TRGJ1 or TRGJ2. The J gene, not given by TCRdb, was assigned here from a germline match of the nucleotide sequence. V shed 4 bases and J 8 bases; nucleotides not matched to a gene: 8. Germline values: CDR1 EGSTGY, CDR2 YDSYTSSV. This CDR3 comprises 12 residues. The CDR3 region is CATWDYGHKKLF. The CDR3 DNA reads as TGTGCCACCTGGGACTACGGTCATAAGAAACTCTTT.

This clone is judged large (0.1 to 1%). This rearrangement joins TRGV2 to TRGJ1 or TRGJ2. The J gene, not given by TCRdb, was assigned here from a germline match of the nucleotide sequence. The CDR3 runs to 14 residues. CDR1 is EGSNGY, CDR2 YDSYNSKV, per germline. The V and J ends lost 0 bases and 4 bases, in that order; junction bases with no gene match: 6. The CDR3 loop reads CATWDGLGYYKKLF. The CDR3 DNA is TGTGCCACCTGGGACGGGCTGGGGTATTATAAGAAACTCTTT.

The V call is TRGV10, the J call TRGJP1. TCRdb lists no J gene, so it was determined here by aligning the DNA to germline. Being an ORF, TRGV10 has a function that is uncertain. The CDR3 loop spans 10 amino acids. After removal of 8 bases from V and 8 bases from J, the junction contained 0 bases not matched to a gene. Here the CDR3 DNA reads TGTGCTGCGTGGGGTTGGTTCAAGATATTT. This translates into CAAWGWFKIF.

This clone is judged medium-sized. The V call is TRGV2, the J call TRGJ1 or TRGJ2. Germline matching of the DNA provided the J gene here, since TCRdb leaves it blank. The CDR3 is made up of 11 amino acids. J lost 11 bases, V lost 0 bases, and 4 bases had no gene match. Germline V CDR1 and CDR2: EGSNGY, YDSYNSKV. The DNA of the CDR3 is TGTGCCACCTGGGACGGGCCGGAGAAACTCTTT. It codes for CATWDGPEKLF.

This clone was seen a handful of times. A read error likely explains why the TCRdb protein, taken from a much larger clone, differs from this DNA's translation at residue 7; the protein shown is translated from the DNA. This chain uses TRGV10 with TRGJP1. In the absence of a J gene in TCRdb, the DNA was matched to germline to assign it here. TRGV10 is an open reading frame, and its role is uncertain. J lost 10 bases, V lost 8 bases, and 8 bases had no gene match. There are 12 residues in the CDR3. The CDR3 bases are TGTGCTGCGTGGGATTCTGTTTGGTTCAAGATATTT. Translated: CAAWDSVWFKIF.

This clone was picked up a small number of times. The amino acid sequence in TCRdb belongs to a much larger clone and departs from this DNA's translation at residue 10, likely a sequencing read error; the sequence shown is translated from the DNA. The V gene is TRGV10, the J gene TRGJP1. The J gene was not available in TCRdb and was assigned here by matching the DNA to germline segments. TRGV10 is an ORF; its function is uncertain. The CDR3 totals 15 residues. The CDR3 coding sequence is TGTGCTGCGTGGGTCCAGGAGAACACTGATTGGTTCAAGATATTT. This gives the protein CAAWVQENTDWFKIF.

In this sample, this clone is medium-sized (0.01 to 0.1%). The chain couples TRGV4 to TRGJ1 or TRGJ2. Matching the DNA to germline supplied the J gene, which TCRdb does not give. Trimming took 1 base from V and 2 from J; bases not matched to a gene: 5. The CDR3 is 14 residues long. The germline CDR1 and CDR2 sequences are EGSTGY and YDSYTSSV. The CDR3 sequence is CATWDGPHYYKKLF. The CDR3 bases are TGTGCCACCTGGGATGGACCACATTATTATAAGAAACTCTTT.

This clone is categorized as large. CDR3 loop: CALWEDQELGKKIKVF. DNA of the CDR3: TGTGCCTTGTGGGAGGACCAAGAGTTGGGCAAAAAAATCAAGGTATTT. V and J are TRGV9 and TRGJP. TCRdb gives no J gene; it was assigned here by matching the DNA to germline. CDR1 and CDR2 (germline): GITISATS, ISYDGTV (reference sequence). V shed 2 bases, J shed 4 bases, and the junction held 2 bases outside the gene matches. There are 16 residues in the CDR3.

This clone qualifies as medium-sized (0.01 to 0.1%). The rearrangement joins TRGV9 to TRGJ1 or TRGJ2. In the absence of a J gene in TCRdb, the DNA was matched to germline to assign it here. CDR3 length equals 13 residues. The V segment lost 2 bases and the J segment 0 bases; nucleotides outside the gene matches: 1. The V gene's germline CDR1 is GITISATS and CDR2 ISYDGTV (reference sequence). The CDR3 protein is CALWEGNYYKKLF. CDR3 DNA: TGTGCCTTGTGGGAGGGGAATTATTATAAGAAACTCTTT.

This clone was found a few times. The V call is TRGV2, the J call TRGJ1 or TRGJ2. TCRdb gives no J gene; it was assigned here by matching the DNA to germline. Unmatched junction bases numbered 6, after V lost 0 bases and J lost 10 bases. This CDR3 spans 12 amino acids. Per the germline V gene, CDR1 is EGSNGY and CDR2 is YDSYNSKV. CDR3 protein: CATWDGPGKKLF. CDR3 nucleotide sequence: TGTGCCACCTGGGACGGGCCGGGGAAGAAACTCTTT.

As to this clone: The amino acid sequence in TCRdb belongs to a much larger clone and departs from this DNA's translation at residue 10, likely a sequencing read error; the sequence shown is translated from the DNA. The chain combines TRGV10 with TRGJP1. Here the J gene came from matching the DNA to germline, since TCRdb omits it. Being an ORF, TRGV10 has a function that is uncertain. The CDR3 consists of 13 residues. The CDR3 is CAAWDMGGWYKIF. CDR3 nucleotides: TGTGCTGCGTGGGATATGGGGGGTTGGTACAAGATATTT.

The chain recombines TRGV10 with TRGJ1 or TRGJ2. TCRdb carries no J gene annotation; the J gene was assigned here by matching the DNA with germline. TRGV10 is known as an ORF, though its function is uncertain. The CDR3 is made up of 16 amino acids. V dropped 8 bases and J dropped 2; count of bases not matched to a gene: 16. The chain's CDR3 is CAAWEAGGKHYYKKLF. CDR3 bases: TGTGCTGCGTGGGAGGCGGGGGGGAAACATTATTATAAGAAACTCTTT.

The rearrangement joins TRGV3 to TRGJP2. Assignment of the J gene here rests on matching the DNA to germline, because TCRdb gives none. The CDR3 covers 16 residues. Per the germline V gene, CDR1 is VTNTFY and CDR2 is YDVSTARD (reference sequence). V trimming: 0 bases; J trimming: 5 bases; junction bases outside the gene matches: 9. The CDR3 DNA sequence: TGTGCCACCTGGGACAGGCGAGGCGGCAGTGATTGGATCAAGACGTTT. It codes for CATWDRRGGSDWIKTF.